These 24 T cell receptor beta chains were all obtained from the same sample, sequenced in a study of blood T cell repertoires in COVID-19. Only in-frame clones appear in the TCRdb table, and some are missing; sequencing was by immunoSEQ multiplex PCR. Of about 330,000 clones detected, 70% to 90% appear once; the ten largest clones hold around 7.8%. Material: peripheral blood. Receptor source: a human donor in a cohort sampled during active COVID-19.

CDR3 sequence reads: CASSDGHTTDTQYF. CDR3 DNA: TGTGCCAGCAGTGACGGGCACACCACAGATACGCAGTATTTT. This sequence joins TRBV6-4 and TRBJ2-3, with D unresolved. Germline-derived CDR1 and CDR2 are MRHNA and SNTAGT. There are 14 residues in the CDR3. The germline V and J ends were trimmed by 2 bases and 2 bases, with 8 bases remaining between them.

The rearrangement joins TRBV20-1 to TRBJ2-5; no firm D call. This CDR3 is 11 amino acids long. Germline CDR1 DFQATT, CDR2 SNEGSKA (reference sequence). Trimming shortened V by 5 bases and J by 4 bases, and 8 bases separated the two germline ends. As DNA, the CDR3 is TGCAGTGCTTCGTCCCGAGAGACCCAGTACTTC. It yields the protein CSASSRETQYF.

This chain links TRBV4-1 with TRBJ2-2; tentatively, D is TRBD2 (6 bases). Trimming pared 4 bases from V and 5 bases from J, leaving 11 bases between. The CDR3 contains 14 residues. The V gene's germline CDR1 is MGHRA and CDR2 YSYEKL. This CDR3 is CASSLDGGTGELFF. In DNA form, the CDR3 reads TGCGCCAGCAGCCTCGACGGGGGTACCGGGGAGCTGTTTTTT.

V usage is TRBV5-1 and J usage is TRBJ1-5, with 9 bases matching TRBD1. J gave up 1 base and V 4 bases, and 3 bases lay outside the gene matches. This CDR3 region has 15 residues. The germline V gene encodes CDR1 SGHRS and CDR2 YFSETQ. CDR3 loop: CASSTGQGSNQPQHF. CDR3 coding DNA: TGCGCCAGCAGCACCGGACAGGGGAGCAATCAGCCCCAGCATTTT.

This CDR3 reads CSAISNYGYTF. The CDR3 nucleotides read TGCAGTGCTATCAGTAACTATGGCTACACCTTC. The V and J genes are TRBV20-1 and TRBJ1-2; D is undetermined. The CDR3 sequence is 11 residues long. Germline CDR1 reads DFQATT; CDR2 reads SNEGSKA (reference sequence). V lost 4 bases to trimming and J lost 1 base, with 4 bases between them.

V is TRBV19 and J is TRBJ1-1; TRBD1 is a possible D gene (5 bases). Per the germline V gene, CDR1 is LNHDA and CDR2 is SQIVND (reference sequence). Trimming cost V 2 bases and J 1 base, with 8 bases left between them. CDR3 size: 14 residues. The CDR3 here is CASSIPTGNTEAFF. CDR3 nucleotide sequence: TGTGCCAGTAGTATACCCACAGGGAACACTGAAGCTTTCTTT. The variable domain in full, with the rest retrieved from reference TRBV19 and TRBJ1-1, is DGGITQSPKYLFRKEGQNVTLSCEQNLNHDAMYWYRQDPGQGLRLIYYSQIVNDFQKGDIAEGYSVSREKKESFPLTVTSAQKNPTAFYLCASSIPTGNTEAFFGQGTRLTVV.

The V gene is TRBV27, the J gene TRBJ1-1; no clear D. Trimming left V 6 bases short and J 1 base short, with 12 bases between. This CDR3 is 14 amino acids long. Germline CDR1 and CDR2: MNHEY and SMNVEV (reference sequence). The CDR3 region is CASSNNRPNTEAFF. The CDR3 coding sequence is TGTGCCAGCAGCAACAACCGTCCGAACACTGAAGCTTTCTTT.

The CDR3 region is CASSEGGPYEQYF. CDR3 DNA sequence: TGTGCCAGCAGTGAAGGAGGACCCTACGAGCAGTACTTC. This rearrangement joins TRBV27 to TRBJ2-7; TRBD2 is a possible D gene (5 bases). This CDR3 contains 13 residues. Germline V CDR1 and CDR2: MNHEY, SMNVEV (reference sequence). V was clipped by 5 bases and J by 2 bases, with 10 bases between them.

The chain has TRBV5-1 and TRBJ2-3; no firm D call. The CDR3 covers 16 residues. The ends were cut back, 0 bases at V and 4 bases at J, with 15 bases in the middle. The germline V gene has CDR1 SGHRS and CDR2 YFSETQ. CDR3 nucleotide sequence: TGCGCCAGCAGCTTGGCGGCAGGTTATGTAGCAGATACGCAGTATTTT. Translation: CASSLAAGYVADTQYF.

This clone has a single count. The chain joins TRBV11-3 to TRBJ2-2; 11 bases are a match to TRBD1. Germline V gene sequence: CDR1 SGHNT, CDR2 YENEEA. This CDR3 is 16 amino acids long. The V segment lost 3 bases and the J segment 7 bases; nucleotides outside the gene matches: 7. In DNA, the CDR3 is TGTGCCAGCAGCTTCGGTCGGGACAGGGGGATCGGGGAGCTGTTTTTT. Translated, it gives CASSFGRDRGIGELFF. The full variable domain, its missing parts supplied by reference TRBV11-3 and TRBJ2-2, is EAGVVQSPRYKIIEKKQPVAFWCNPISGHNTLYWYLQNLGQGPELLIRYENEEAVDDSQLPKDRFSAERLKGVDSTLKIQPAELGDSAVYLCASSFGRDRGIGELFFGEGSRLTVL.

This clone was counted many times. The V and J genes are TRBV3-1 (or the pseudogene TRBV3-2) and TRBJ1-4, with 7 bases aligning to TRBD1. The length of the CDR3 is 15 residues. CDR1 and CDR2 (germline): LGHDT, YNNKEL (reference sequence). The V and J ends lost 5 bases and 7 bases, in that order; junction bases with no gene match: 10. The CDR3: CASSSRPQGVEKLFF. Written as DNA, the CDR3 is TGTGCCAGCAGCTCCAGACCCCAGGGGGTTGAAAAACTGTTTTTT.

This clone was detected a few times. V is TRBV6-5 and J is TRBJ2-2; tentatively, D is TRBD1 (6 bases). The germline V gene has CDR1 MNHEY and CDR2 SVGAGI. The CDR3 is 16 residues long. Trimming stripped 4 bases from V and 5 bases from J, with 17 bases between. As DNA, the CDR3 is TGTGCCAGCAGTTTACAGCTCTACAGGGAGACCGGGGAGCTGTTTTTT. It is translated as CASSLQLYRETGELFF.

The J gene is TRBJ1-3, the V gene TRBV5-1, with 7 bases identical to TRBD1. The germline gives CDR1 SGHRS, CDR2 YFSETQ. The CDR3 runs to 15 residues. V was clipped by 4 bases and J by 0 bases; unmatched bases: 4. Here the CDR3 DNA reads TGCGCCAGCAGCCAGGGACAGATCTCTGGAAACACCATATATTTT. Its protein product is CASSQGQISGNTIYF.

DNA of the CDR3: TGCGCCAGTTCCAGAGACAGGGGGAACTATGGCTACACCTTC. Protein: CASSRDRGNYGYTF. This chain links TRBV10-2 with TRBJ1-2, with 9 bases identical to TRBD1. The CDR3 has 14 residues. V lost 9 bases and J lost 2; bases outside the gene matches: 7. Germline CDR1 reads WSHSY; CDR2 reads SAAADI.

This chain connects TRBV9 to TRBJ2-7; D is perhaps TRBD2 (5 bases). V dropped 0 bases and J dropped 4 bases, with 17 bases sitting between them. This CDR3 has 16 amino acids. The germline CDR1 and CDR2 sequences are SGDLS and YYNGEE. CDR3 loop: CASSVVPSGQLYEQYF. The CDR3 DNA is TGTGCCAGCAGCGTAGTACCCAGCGGCCAGTTATACGAGCAGTACTTC. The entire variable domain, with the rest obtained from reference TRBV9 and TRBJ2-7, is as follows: DSGVTQTPKHLITATGQRVTLRCSPRSGDLSVYWYQQSLDQGLQFLIQYYNGEERAKGNILERFSAQQFPDLHSELNLSSLELGDSALYFCASSVVPSGQLYEQYFGPGTRLTVT.

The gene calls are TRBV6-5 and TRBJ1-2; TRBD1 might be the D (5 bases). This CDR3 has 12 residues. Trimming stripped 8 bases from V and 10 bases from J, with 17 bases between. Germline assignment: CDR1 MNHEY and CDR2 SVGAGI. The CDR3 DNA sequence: TGTGCCAGCGGGACTACCCTTCGCTACTACACCTTC. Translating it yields CASGTTLRYYTF.

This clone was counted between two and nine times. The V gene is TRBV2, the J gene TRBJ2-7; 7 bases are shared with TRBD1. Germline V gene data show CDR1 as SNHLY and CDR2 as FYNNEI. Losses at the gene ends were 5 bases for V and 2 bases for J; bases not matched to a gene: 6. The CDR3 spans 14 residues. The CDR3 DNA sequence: TGTGCCAGCAGTTCCGGGACAGCGCCCTACGAGCAGTACTTC. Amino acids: CASSSGTAPYEQYF.

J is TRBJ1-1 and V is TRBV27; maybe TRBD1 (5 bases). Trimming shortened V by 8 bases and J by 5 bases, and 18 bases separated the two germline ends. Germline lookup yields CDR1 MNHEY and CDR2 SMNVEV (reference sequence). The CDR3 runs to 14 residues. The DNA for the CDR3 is TGTGCCAGCTGGTTGTCCCCCCAGGGAACTGAAGCTTTCTTT. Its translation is CASWLSPQGTEAFF.

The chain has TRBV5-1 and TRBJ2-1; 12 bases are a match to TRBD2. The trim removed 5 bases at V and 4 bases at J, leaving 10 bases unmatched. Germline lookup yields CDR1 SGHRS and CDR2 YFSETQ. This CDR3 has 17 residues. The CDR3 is CASSSASGGAAYNEQFF. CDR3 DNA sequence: TGCGCCAGCAGTTCAGCTAGCGGGGGGGCCGCGTACAATGAGCAGTTCTTC.

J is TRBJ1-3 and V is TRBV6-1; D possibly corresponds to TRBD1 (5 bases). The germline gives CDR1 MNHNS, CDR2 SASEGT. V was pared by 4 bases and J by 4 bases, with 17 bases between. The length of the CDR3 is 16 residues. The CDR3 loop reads CASSATDSLGGNTIYF. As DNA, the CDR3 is TGTGCCAGCAGTGCAACCGACAGCTTAGGCGGAAACACCATATATTTT.

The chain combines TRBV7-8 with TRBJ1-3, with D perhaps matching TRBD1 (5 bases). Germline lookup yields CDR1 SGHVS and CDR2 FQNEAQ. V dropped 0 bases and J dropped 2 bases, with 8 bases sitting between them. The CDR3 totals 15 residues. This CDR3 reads CASSLAGEPGNTIYF. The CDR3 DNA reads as TGTGCCAGCAGCTTAGCAGGGGAACCTGGAAACACCATATATTTT.

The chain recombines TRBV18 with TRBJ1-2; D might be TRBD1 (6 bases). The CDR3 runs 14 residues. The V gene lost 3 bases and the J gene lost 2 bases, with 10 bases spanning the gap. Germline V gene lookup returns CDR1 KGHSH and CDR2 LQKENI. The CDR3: CASSPAGANYGYTF. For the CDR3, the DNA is TGTGCCAGCTCACCGGCAGGGGCCAACTATGGCTACACCTTC.

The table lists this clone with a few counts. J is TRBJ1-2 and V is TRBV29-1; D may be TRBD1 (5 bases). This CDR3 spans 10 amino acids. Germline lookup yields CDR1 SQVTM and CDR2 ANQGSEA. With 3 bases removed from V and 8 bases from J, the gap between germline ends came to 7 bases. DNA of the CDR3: TGCAGCGTTGAGCGGGACGGCTACACCTTC. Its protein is CSVERDGYTF. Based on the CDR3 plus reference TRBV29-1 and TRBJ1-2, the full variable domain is SAVISQKPSRDICQRGTSLTIQCQVDSQVTMMFWYRQQPGQSLTLIATANQGSEATYESGFVIDKFPISRPNLTFSTLTVSNMSPEDSSIYLCSVERDGYTFGSGTRLTVV.

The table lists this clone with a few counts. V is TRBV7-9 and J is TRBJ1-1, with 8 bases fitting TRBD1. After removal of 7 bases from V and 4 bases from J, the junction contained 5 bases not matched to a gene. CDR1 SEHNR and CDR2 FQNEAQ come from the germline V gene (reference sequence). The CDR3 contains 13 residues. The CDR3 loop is CASTEDRATEAFF. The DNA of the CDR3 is TGTGCCAGCACCGAGGACAGGGCCACTGAAGCTTTCTTT.